This passage covers 2 T cell receptor beta chains from one sample sequenced in a study of cytomegalovirus exposure and HLA in healthy donors. Researchers ran the PCR with 60 Vbeta and 13 Jbeta primers. Sequencing was performed with immunoSEQ multiplex PCR; in TCRdb, only in-frame clones are kept and a portion is missing. The profile shows about 130,000 clones, over 75% of them singletons. The sequenced material came from PBMCs. The receptors originated from a man in his forties or fifties in good health and CMV-seronegative.

The V call is TRBV5-1, the J call TRBJ2-7; 10 bases align to TRBD1. The CDR3 runs 14 residues. Germline lookup yields CDR1 SGHRS and CDR2 YFSETQ. V trimming: 0 bases; J trimming: 3 bases; junction bases outside the gene matches: 0. The CDR3 reads CASSLGTGGYEQYF. The DNA of the CDR3 is TGCGCCAGCAGCTTGGGGACAGGGGGCTACGAGCAGTACTTC.

The gene calls are TRBV5-1 and TRBJ1-1; D uncertain. Germline CDR1 SGHRS, CDR2 YFSETQ. Between the trimmed V and J ends, which lost 4 bases and 1 base, there was a span of 11 bases. CDR3 length: 14 residues. CDR3 DNA sequence: TGCGCCAGCAGCCCCGCGCCCCAGAACACTGAAGCTTTCTTT. It encodes CASSPAPQNTEAFF.